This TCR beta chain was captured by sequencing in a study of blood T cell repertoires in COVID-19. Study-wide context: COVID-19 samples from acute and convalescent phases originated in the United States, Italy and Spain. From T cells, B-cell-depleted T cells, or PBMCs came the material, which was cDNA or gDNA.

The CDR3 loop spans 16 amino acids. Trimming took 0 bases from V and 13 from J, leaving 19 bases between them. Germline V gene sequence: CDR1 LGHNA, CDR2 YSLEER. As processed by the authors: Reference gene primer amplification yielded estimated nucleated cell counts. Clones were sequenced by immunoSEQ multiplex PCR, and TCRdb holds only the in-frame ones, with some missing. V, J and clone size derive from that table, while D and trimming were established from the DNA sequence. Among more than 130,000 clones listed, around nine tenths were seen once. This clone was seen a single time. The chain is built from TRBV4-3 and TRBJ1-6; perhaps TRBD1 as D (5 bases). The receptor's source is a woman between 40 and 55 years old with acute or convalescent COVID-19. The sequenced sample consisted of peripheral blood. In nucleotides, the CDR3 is TGCGCCAGCAGCCAAGATGAATCCAGGGCGGACATTCCCCTCCACTTT. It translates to CASSQDESRADIPLHF.